A selection of T cell receptor beta chains follows, all from one sample in a study of blood T cell repertoires in COVID-19. Produced via immunoSEQ multiplex PCR; TCRdb's table is partial and in-frame only. The data show about 160,000 clones, with roughly 85% seen just once and approximately 18% held by the top ten. The sample was PBMCs or T cells enriched from blood (not recorded which). Source of these receptors: a man between 60 and 75 years old who had recovered from COVID-19. Each CDR3 is given with its conserved first and last residue. Each record gives: J gene, V gene, clone size, D gene, CDR3 protein, CDR3 DNA. A D gene is named only where the DNA matches it firmly. A row's size may be missing; if present it is once, few, many or a size class.

j_gene: TRBJ2-1
v_gene: TRBV6-5
abundance: -
d_gene: -
CDR3aa: CASRLFDEQFF
CDR3nt: TGTGCCAGCCGGTTGTTCGATGAGCAGTTCTTC

j_gene: TRBJ2-2
v_gene: TRBV7-9
abundance: -
d_gene: TRBD1
CDR3aa: CASSSSDPGTGGSGELFF
CDR3nt: TGTGCCAGCAGCTCTTCCGACCCCGGGACAGGGGGCTCCGGGGAGCTGTTTTTT

j_gene: TRBJ1-2
v_gene: TRBV28
abundance: -
d_gene: -
CDR3aa: CASSLRTELQGYTF
CDR3nt: TGTGCCAGCAGTTTACGCACAGAATTGCAAGGCTACACCTTC

j_gene: TRBJ1-2
v_gene: TRBV10-2
abundance: -
d_gene: TRBD1
CDR3aa: CASSPGGDYGYTF
CDR3nt: TGCGCCAGCAGTCCAGGGGGCGACTATGGCTACACCTTC

j_gene: TRBJ2-7
v_gene: TRBV2
abundance: -
d_gene: -
CDR3aa: CASSDDSQYEQYF
CDR3nt: TGTGCCAGCAGTGACGATTCGCAGTACGAGCAGTACTTC

j_gene: TRBJ2-3
v_gene: TRBV6-4
abundance: -
d_gene: -
CDR3aa: CASSEQPGPDTQYF
CDR3nt: TGTGCCAGCAGTGAGCAGCCAGGTCCCGATACGCAGTATTTT

j_gene: TRBJ2-1
v_gene: TRBV24-1
abundance: -
d_gene: -
CDR3aa: CATSDPARSSEAYNEQFF
CDR3nt: TGTGCCACCAGTGATCCGGCACGCTCTAGCGAGGCCTACAATGAGCAGTTCTTC

j_gene: TRBJ1-1
v_gene: TRBV5-4
abundance: -
d_gene: -
CDR3aa: CASSAAPQGWDTEAFF
CDR3nt: TGTGCCAGCAGCGCGGCCCCCCAGGGCTGGGACACTGAAGCTTTCTTT

j_gene: TRBJ1-3
v_gene: TRBV7-9
abundance: -
d_gene: TRBD1
CDR3aa: CASSDGQGGNTIYF
CDR3nt: TGTGCCAGCAGCGACGGACAGGGGGGAAACACCATATATTTT

j_gene: TRBJ1-3
v_gene: TRBV13
abundance: -
d_gene: -
CDR3aa: CASSLKQIGNTIYF
CDR3nt: TGTGCCAGCAGCTTAAAACAGATAGGAAACACCATATATTTT

j_gene: TRBJ2-3
v_gene: TRBV11-1
abundance: -
d_gene: -
CDR3aa: CASRPAGGATQYF
CDR3nt: TGTGCCAGCAGGCCCGCGGGCGGTGCTACGCAGTATTTT

j_gene: TRBJ2-1
v_gene: TRBV6-5
abundance: -
d_gene: TRBD2
CDR3aa: CASSPQAGGTHEQFF
CDR3nt: TGTGCCAGCAGTCCACAAGCGGGAGGGACCCATGAGCAGTTCTTC

j_gene: TRBJ2-3
v_gene: TRBV5-1
abundance: -
d_gene: TRBD2
CDR3aa: CASSSGLAGGRSTDTQYF
CDR3nt: TGCGCCAGCAGCTCGGGACTAGCGGGAGGGAGAAGCACAGATACGCAGTATTTT

j_gene: TRBJ2-1
v_gene: TRBV7-2
abundance: -
d_gene: -
CDR3aa: CASSYRDISYNEQFF
CDR3nt: TGTGCCAGCAGCTACCGGGACATATCCTACAATGAGCAGTTCTTC

j_gene: TRBJ2-1
v_gene: TRBV19
abundance: -
d_gene: TRBD2
CDR3aa: CASKGLAGGKTYNEQFF
CDR3nt: TGTGCCAGCAAGGGACTAGCGGGGGGGAAAACCTACAATGAGCAGTTCTTC

j_gene: TRBJ1-6
v_gene: TRBV28
abundance: -
d_gene: -
CDR3aa: CASSLRRDSYNSPLHF
CDR3nt: TGTGCCAGCAGTTTAAGGAGGGACTCCTATAATTCACCCCTCCACTTT

j_gene: TRBJ1-3
v_gene: TRBV5-5
abundance: -
d_gene: TRBD1
CDR3aa: CASSREAQGLAGNTIYF
CDR3nt: TGTGCCAGCAGCCGCGAGGCACAGGGGCTGGCTGGAAACACCATATATTTT

j_gene: TRBJ1-5
v_gene: TRBV19
abundance: -
d_gene: TRBD1
CDR3aa: CASSTPGQYQPQHF
CDR3nt: TGTGCCAGTAGTACCCCGGGACAGTATCAGCCCCAGCATTTT

j_gene: TRBJ1-2
v_gene: TRBV2
abundance: -
d_gene: TRBD1
CDR3aa: CASSGTGGEKGYTF
CDR3nt: TGTGCCAGCAGTGGGACAGGGGGCGAAAAGGGCTACACCTTC

j_gene: TRBJ2-1
v_gene: TRBV19
abundance: -
d_gene: -
CDR3aa: CASSPGSGRGYNEQFF
CDR3nt: TGTGCCAGTAGTCCGGGAAGTGGCAGGGGATACAATGAGCAGTTCTTC

j_gene: TRBJ1-1
v_gene: TRBV7-2
abundance: -
d_gene: TRBD1
CDR3aa: CASSLGQANTEAFF
CDR3nt: TGTGCCAGCAGCCTGGGACAGGCGAACACTGAAGCTTTCTTT

j_gene: TRBJ1-2
v_gene: TRBV28
abundance: few
d_gene: -
CDR3aa: CASSIGQMPGYTF
CDR3nt: TGTGCCAGCAGTATAGGACAGATGCCCGGCTACACCTTC

j_gene: TRBJ1-1
v_gene: TRBV12-3/TRBV12-4
abundance: -
d_gene: -
CDR3aa: CASRQGNTEAFF
CDR3nt: TGTGCCAGCAGACAGGGCAACACTGAAGCTTTCTTT

j_gene: TRBJ2-7
v_gene: TRBV10-3
abundance: -
d_gene: TRBD1
CDR3aa: CAISDPDRDYEQYF
CDR3nt: TGTGCCATCAGCGACCCCGACAGGGACTACGAGCAGTACTTC

j_gene: TRBJ1-1
v_gene: TRBV29-1
abundance: -
d_gene: -
CDR3aa: CSVAGPPQGMNTEAFF
CDR3nt: TGCAGCGTTGCAGGCCCCCCTCAGGGAATGAACACTGAAGCTTTCTTT

j_gene: TRBJ1-2
v_gene: TRBV2
abundance: few
d_gene: TRBD1
CDR3aa: CASGQGTDGYTF
CDR3nt: TGTGCCAGCGGACAGGGGACTGATGGCTACACCTTC

j_gene: TRBJ1-2
v_gene: TRBV28
abundance: -
d_gene: -
CDR3aa: CASSSSNYGYTF
CDR3nt: TGTGCCAGCAGTTCCAGTAACTATGGCTACACCTTC

j_gene: TRBJ1-2
v_gene: TRBV7-2
abundance: -
d_gene: TRBD1
CDR3aa: CASSPQTGGNYGYTF
CDR3nt: TGTGCCAGCAGCCCTCAAACAGGGGGCAACTATGGCTACACCTTC

j_gene: TRBJ2-5
v_gene: TRBV24-1
abundance: -
d_gene: TRBD2
CDR3aa: CATSDYPSGKETQYF
CDR3nt: TGTGCCACCAGTGATTATCCTAGCGGAAAAGAGACCCAGTACTTC

j_gene: TRBJ1-4
v_gene: TRBV7-2
abundance: -
d_gene: -
CDR3aa: CASSLVGAAEKLFF
CDR3nt: TGTGCCAGCAGCTTAGTGGGGGCTGCTGAAAAACTGTTTTTT

j_gene: TRBJ2-3
v_gene: TRBV28
abundance: -
d_gene: -
CDR3aa: CASSLGGPADTQYF
CDR3nt: TGTGCCAGCAGTTTAGGGGGCCCCGCAGATACGCAGTATTTT

j_gene: TRBJ2-3
v_gene: TRBV7-2
abundance: -
d_gene: TRBD1
CDR3aa: CASSLQTGSTDTQYF
CDR3nt: TGTGCCAGCAGCTTACAGACAGGGTCAACAGATACGCAGTATTTT

j_gene: TRBJ2-1
v_gene: TRBV29-1
abundance: -
d_gene: -
CDR3aa: CSARGSGRSEQFF
CDR3nt: TGCAGCGCCAGAGGCTCAGGGCGTAGTGAGCAGTTCTTC

j_gene: TRBJ1-1
v_gene: TRBV14
abundance: -
d_gene: -
CDR3aa: CASSLTSNTEAFF
CDR3nt: TGTGCCAGCAGCCTCACTTCGAACACTGAAGCTTTCTTT

j_gene: TRBJ1-3
v_gene: TRBV5-1
abundance: -
d_gene: TRBD1
CDR3aa: CASSLGQGFSGNTIYF
CDR3nt: TGCGCCAGCAGCTTGGGACAGGGGTTCTCTGGAAACACCATATATTTT

j_gene: TRBJ2-5
v_gene: TRBV6-1
abundance: -
d_gene: TRBD2
CDR3aa: CASSGLAGTYQETQYF
CDR3nt: TGTGCCAGCAGTGGGCTAGCGGGGACGTACCAAGAGACCCAGTACTTC

j_gene: TRBJ1-4
v_gene: TRBV19
abundance: -
d_gene: -
CDR3aa: CASSIFQSTNEKLFF
CDR3nt: TGTGCCAGTAGTATATTTCAATCAACTAATGAAAAACTGTTTTTT

j_gene: TRBJ1-4
v_gene: TRBV6-5
abundance: -
d_gene: TRBD1
CDR3aa: CASSYSRQGPREKLFF
CDR3nt: TGTGCCAGCAGTTACTCCCGACAGGGGCCACGAGAAAAACTGTTTTTT

j_gene: TRBJ1-5
v_gene: TRBV19
abundance: -
d_gene: -
CDR3aa: CASSILGQTSNQPQHF
CDR3nt: TGTGCCAGTAGTATCTTGGGACAAACAAGCAATCAGCCCCAGCATTTT

j_gene: TRBJ2-7
v_gene: TRBV11-2
abundance: -
d_gene: TRBD1
CDR3aa: CASSLKRSRDRHYEQYF
CDR3nt: TGTGCCAGCAGCTTAAAAAGAAGCCGGGACAGACACTACGAGCAGTACTTC

j_gene: TRBJ2-3
v_gene: TRBV24-1
abundance: -
d_gene: TRBD2
CDR3aa: CATSDRRLADSTDTQYF
CDR3nt: TGTGCCACCAGTGATCGTCGACTAGCAGATAGCACAGATACGCAGTATTTT

j_gene: TRBJ2-7
v_gene: TRBV19
abundance: -
d_gene: TRBD2
CDR3aa: CASSTSGTASYEQYF
CDR3nt: TGTGCCAGTAGTACCAGCGGGACCGCCTCCTACGAGCAGTACTTC

j_gene: TRBJ1-2
v_gene: TRBV19
abundance: -
d_gene: TRBD1
CDR3aa: CASSIEFGQGYGYTF
CDR3nt: TGTGCCAGTAGTATAGAATTCGGACAGGGGTATGGCTACACCTTC

j_gene: TRBJ1-1
v_gene: TRBV5-1
abundance: -
d_gene: TRBD1
CDR3aa: CASSWGQREAFF
CDR3nt: TGCGCCAGCAGCTGGGGACAGAGGGAAGCTTTCTTT

j_gene: TRBJ1-1
v_gene: TRBV10-3
abundance: -
d_gene: -
CDR3aa: CAISGTENEAFF
CDR3nt: TGTGCCATCAGTGGGACAGAGAATGAAGCTTTCTTT

j_gene: TRBJ1-4
v_gene: TRBV27
abundance: -
d_gene: TRBD1
CDR3aa: CASSPRTGTGFEKLFF
CDR3nt: TGTGCCAGCAGTCCCCGAACCGGGACAGGGTTTGAAAAACTGTTTTTT

j_gene: TRBJ2-1
v_gene: TRBV2
abundance: -
d_gene: TRBD2
CDR3aa: CASSERVAGVGNEQFF
CDR3nt: TGTGCCAGCAGTGAACGGGTAGCGGGGGTTGGAAATGAGCAGTTCTTC

j_gene: TRBJ1-3
v_gene: TRBV28
abundance: few
d_gene: TRBD1
CDR3aa: CASRPGTGGRNTIYF
CDR3nt: TGTGCCAGCAGGCCCGGGACAGGGGGGCGAAACACCATATATTTT

j_gene: TRBJ2-2
v_gene: TRBV2
abundance: once
d_gene: -
CDR3aa: CASSAPLPREGSENTGELFF
CDR3nt: TGTGCCAGCAGTGCCCCCCTGCCGCGGGAAGGGAGCGAAAACACCGGGGAGCTGTTTTTT

j_gene: TRBJ2-2
v_gene: TRBV10-3
abundance: few
d_gene: -
CDR3aa: CAIRTGGDTGELFF
CDR3nt: TGTGCCATCCGAACGGGGGGCGACACCGGGGAGCTGTTTTTT

j_gene: TRBJ1-6
v_gene: TRBV9
abundance: -
d_gene: TRBD1
CDR3aa: CASSPEGQGVPNSPLHF
CDR3nt: TGTGCCAGCAGCCCCGAAGGACAGGGCGTACCTAATTCACCCCTCCACTTT

j_gene: TRBJ2-3
v_gene: TRBV11-2
abundance: -
d_gene: -
CDR3aa: CASSLDGGVDTQYF
CDR3nt: TGTGCCAGCAGCTTAGACGGGGGAGTAGATACGCAGTATTTT

j_gene: TRBJ2-2
v_gene: TRBV2
abundance: -
d_gene: TRBD1
CDR3aa: CASAGTGIVGELFF
CDR3nt: TGTGCCAGCGCGGGGACAGGGATTGTAGGGGAGCTGTTTTTT